This T cell receptor beta chain derives from a study of PD-1 blockade in classical Hodgkin lymphoma. Details on this clone: The antigen is undetermined.

Study-level findings and limits: Why repertoires differed is undefined; disease activity or prior therapy possibly contributed. Reported findings placed baseline TCR diversity lower in newly diagnosed patients (compared with healthy donors). Newly diagnosed patients and complete responders had comparable diversity at baseline.

Assay: immunoSEQ multiplex PCR; the TCRdb copy retains only in-frame clones and omits some. The data contain fewer than 100,000 clones, about 92% of them singletons. Time point here: cycle 4 day 1 (C4D1), after about 6 weeks of nivolumab. Every patient relapsed after autologous stem cell transplantation, and brentuximab vedotin exposure varied. V was shortened by 4 bases and J by 0 bases, with 16 bases between the two germline ends. The CDR3 is made up of 18 amino acids. Looked up from germline, CDR1 is MNHEY and CDR2 is SMNVEV (reference sequence). The chain uses TRBV27 and TRBJ2-6; D remains ambiguous. The clonotype originates from a human donor with classical Hodgkin lymphoma. The input for sequencing was peripheral blood mononuclear cells (PBMCs), taken before the fourth cycle of nivolumab. Here the CDR3 DNA reads TGTGCCAGCAGTTCCCAGAAACAACCACACTCTGGGGCCAACGTCCTGACTTTC. It translates to CASSSQKQPHSGANVLTF.